The 9 T cell receptor beta chains below come from one sample, sequenced in a study of CD8 T cells in ankylosing spondylitis. Using its own MiXCR run on the 5' RACE reads, TCRdb lists one record per CDR3 protein. This table holds some 800,000 distinct CDR3 sequences, about 12% found once. For these TCRs, the target antigens are not known. The study, taken as a whole, reports: Roughly eight highly homologous variants made up a TCR beta motif that seemed to typify ankylosing spondylitis blood.

The sequenced sample was blood, either unsorted or a sorted T cell fraction (not recorded which). Every receptor here comes from a male donor with ankylosing spondylitis.

This clonotype was seen a handful of times. The chain recombines TRBV12-3 or TRBV12-4 with TRBJ2-5, with TRBD2 as a possible D gene (6 bases). Trimming removed 8 bases at V and 3 bases at J, with 13 bases between. The CDR3 is 13 amino acids. The CDR3 DNA reads TGTGCCAGCTCTTACTGGGGGGAAGAGACCCAGTACTTC. Residues: CASSYWGEETQYF.

This sequence joins TRBV4-3 and TRBJ2-5, with D hard to call. The CDR3 extends over 13 amino acids. Deletions cut 0 bases from V and 5 bases from J, with 7 bases between. Germline CDR1 LGHNA, CDR2 YSLEER. This chain's CDR3 is CASSQDRFETQYF. For the CDR3, the DNA is TGCGCCAGCAGCCAAGATCGGTTTGAGACCCAGTACTTC.

V is TRBV28 and J is TRBJ1-1; no clear D gene. Trimming left V 8 bases short and J 4 bases short, with 5 bases between. Looked up from germline, CDR1 is MDHEN and CDR2 is SYDVKM. The CDR3 is made up of 10 amino acids. As DNA, the CDR3 is TGTGCCAGCGGCCCCACTGAAGCTTTCTTT. It codes for CASGPTEAFF.

This clonotype was counted only a few times. The chain combines TRBV29-1 with TRBJ1-1; D ambiguous. CDR3 length: 11 residues. CDR1 is SQVTM, CDR2 ANQGSEA, per germline. V lost 7 bases and J 8 bases, leaving 14 bases between the germline ends. DNA of the CDR3: TGCAGCGCTGGGGAGCCGGGAGAAGCTTTCTTT. Amino acids: CSAGEPGEAFF.

The chain is built from TRBV15 and TRBJ1-5, with unresolved D. Germline CDR1 and CDR2: LNHNV and YYDKDF (reference sequence). The CDR3 contains 13 residues. With 1 base removed from V and 0 bases from J, the gap between germline ends came to 1 base. This CDR3 is CATSRASNQPQHF. Here the CDR3 DNA reads TGTGCCACCAGCAGAGCTAGCAATCAGCCCCAGCATTTT.

As to this clonotype: One end of the junction does not line up with germline, which may come from a read error. V usage is TRBV7-9 and J usage is TRBJ2-7, with TRBD1 matching over 10 bases. CDR3 length equals 11 residues. Germline V gene sequence: CDR1 SEHNR, CDR2 FQNEAQ (reference sequence). The CDR3 loop is CASSWTGGLHF. CDR3 DNA: TGTGCCAGCAGCTGGACAGGGGGGCTGCACTTC.

V gene TRBV5-1 combines with J gene TRBJ2-2; TRBD1 matches 7 bases. The CDR3 runs 14 residues. The germline CDR1 and CDR2 sequences are SGHRS and YFSETQ. V trimming: 6 bases; J trimming: 5 bases; junction bases outside the gene matches: 7. The CDR3, as DNA: TGCGCCAGCAACGACAGGGTGGGGACCGGGGAGCTGTTTTTT. Its protein is CASNDRVGTGELFF. The entire variable domain, with the rest obtained from reference TRBV5-1 and TRBJ2-2, is as follows: KAGVTQTPRYLIKTRGQQVTLSCSPISGHRSVSWYQQTPGQGLQFLFEYFSETQRNKGNFPGRFSGRQFSNSRSEMNVSTLELGDSALYLCASNDRVGTGELFFGEGSRLTVL.

This clonotype has just a few counts. The chain combines TRBV20-1 with TRBJ1-2; TRBD1 matches at 7 bases. CDR3 length: 14 amino acids. J lost 7 bases, V lost 0 bases, and 8 bases had no gene match. The germline V gene encodes CDR1 DFQATT and CDR2 SNEGSKA (reference sequence). CDR3 DNA sequence: TGCAGTGCTAGAGATCAGACAGGGATAGGTGGCTACACCTTC. Encoded protein: CSARDQTGIGGYTF.

A few counts support this clonotype. The rearrangement links TRBV25-1 to TRBJ1-3; D is unclear. V was clipped by 3 bases and J by 6 bases, with 12 bases between them. Germline V gives CDR1 MGHDK, CDR2 SYGVNS. The CDR3 length is 14 residues. The CDR3 sequence: CASSELGGENTIYF. CDR3 sequence (DNA): TGTGCCAGCAGTGAGTTGGGCGGTGAAAACACCATATATTTT.